These T cell receptor beta chains were read from a single sample in a study of monozygotic twins with inflammatory bowel disease. From its re-call of the 5' RACE reads, TCRdb lists each CDR3 protein once, without DNA. The listing records approximately 100,000 distinct CDR3 sequences. What was sequenced was blood. The receptors originated from a human donor with ulcerative colitis or Crohn's disease, or a healthy co-twin of an affected twin (not recorded which). Both conserved end residues are part of each CDR3.

v_gene	j_gene	CDR3aa
TRBV12-3/TRBV12-4	TRBJ1-4	CASTRRAGGGQLFF
TRBV29-1	TRBJ2-7	CSVPRGQGQRPYERYF
TRBV7-2	TRBJ2-1	CASRSGSLSYNEQFF
TRBV5-6	TRBJ1-4	CASRINGRQNEKLFF
TRBV20-1	TRBJ2-4	CSARGTSSIQYF
TRBV7-2	TRBJ2-3	CASSLVLAGDTQYF
TRBV5-5	TRBJ2-3	CASSDGTRTDTQYF
TRBV10-3	TRBJ2-1	CAISGTSGIYEQFF
TRBV7-9	TRBJ2-7	CASSLARTGWYEKYF
TRBV25-1	TRBJ2-2	CASSNFPGELFF
TRBV3-1	TRBJ2-1	CASSQDQRTSGRGKNEQFF
TRBV5-1	TRBJ2-5	CASHGQAVQETQYF
TRBV10-3	TRBJ2-5	CAIRPGTEQTQYF
TRBV27	TRBJ2-7	CASRWTTLSYEQYF
TRBV6-2/TRBV6-3	TRBJ1-1	CASRPRGAGNTEAFF
TRBV28	TRBJ2-2	CASSLGQGRITGELFF
TRBV20-1	TRBJ2-2	CSARGARGRPGTGELFF
TRBV2	TRBJ2-1	CASRGTSGYNEQFF
TRBV5-1	TRBJ2-7	CASSLTVGLAGTYEQYF
TRBV7-2	TRBJ2-5	CASSLERPSSQETQYF
TRBV29-1	TRBJ1-2	CSDVQGAGYTF
TRBV6-5	TRBJ2-1	CASSYTYRGIYNEQFF
TRBV20-1	TRBJ1-2	CSAARDRHGYTF
TRBV10-3	TRBJ2-5	CAISEEWDSLYQETQYF
TRBV7-6	TRBJ2-7	CASSRDRTSSYEQYF
TRBV20-1	TRBJ2-4	CSADTGGLSKNIQYF
TRBV6-2/TRBV6-3	TRBJ2-1	CASSYSKLVDLPYNEQFF